This T cell receptor (beta chain) was captured in a study of blood T cells in healthy people across ages. The study's findings and limits: There was no known CMV status for donors, so expanded clonotype changes were possibly confounded. A conclusive naive versus antigen-experienced comparison was prevented by the unsorted PBMCs.

Trimming took 4 bases from V and 2 from J, leaving 11 bases between them. The CDR3 has 14 residues. Germline loops: CDR1 ENHRY, CDR2 SYGVKD. This clonotype was observed a few times. Antigen unknown. A second 7 to 11 cycle PCR used barcoded and J-beta primers. TCRdb reprocessed the 5' RACE reads with MiXCR, giving one entry per CDR3 protein. The top ten clones hold under 8.5% of a sample with around 1.5 million distinct CDR3 sequences, 45% to 70% of them seen once. In terms of origin and age, donors were healthy Caucasian individuals from Russia aged about 6 to 90. Isolating PBMCs gave at least 7 million of these cells per sample.

V is TRBV10-3 and J is TRBJ1-1; the D is unclear. This clonotype originated in a man younger than 30 in good health. Source material: blood. The CDR3 loop reads CAISVEGINTEAFF. DNA of the CDR3: TGTGCCATCAGTGTCGAGGGCATCAACACTGAAGCTTTCTTT.